This T cell receptor beta chain is drawn from a study of human T cells and chemical hapten exposure. This sample's time point: patch test 2, 6 weeks after DPC sensitization. Treatment here: therapeutic diphenylcyclopropenone sensitization with weekly scalp DPC. Non-pregnant alopecia patients aged 18 to 70, suitable for DPC therapy. With regard to this clonotype: Since a much larger clone is just one base distant, this may be a read error.

TCRdb ran MiXCR on the RACE reads and lists one entry per CDR3 protein. The sample records approximately 82,000 distinct CDR3 sequences, about 6.3% being singletons. The germline CDR1 and CDR2 sequences are GTSNPN and SVGIG (reference sequence). The CDR3 is made up of 15 amino acids. Material: whole blood, obtained in connection with sensitization to the hapten diphenylcyclopropenone (DPC). This receptor was obtained from a woman in her twenties or thirties with alopecia areata. Some clones in this sample may be carry-over from other donors' samples. The chain combines TRBV30 with TRBJ2-3; possible D gene TRBD1, 6 bases. CDR3: CSWSLKDSSTDTQYF. Here the CDR3 DNA reads TGTTCCTGGAGTCTAAAGGACAGTAGCACAGATACGCAGTATTTT. Based on the CDR3 plus reference TRBV30 and TRBJ2-3, the full variable domain is SQTIHQWPATLVQPVGSPLSLECTVEGTSNPNLYWYRQAAGRGLQLLFYSVGIGQISSEVPQNLSASRPQDRQFILSSKKLLLSDSGFYLCSWSLKDSSTDTQYFGPGTRLTVL.